The rows below give T cell receptor beta chains drawn from one sample of a study of blood T cells in healthy people across ages. TCRdb analysed the 5' RACE reads with MiXCR anew, one entry per CDR3 protein. The top ten hold 3.6% of the sample, which has 550,000 to 750,000 distinct CDR3 sequences, around 21% seen once. Sequencing was performed on blood. Receptors originate from a man between 65 and 80 years old in good health. CDR3s include the opening cysteine and the closing phenylalanine or tryptophan.

J: -
V: TRBV12-3/TRBV12-4
CDR3: CASSLRAGSSYEQYF

J: TRBJ2-6
V: TRBV5-1
CDR3: CASSSGQGYSGANVLTF

J: TRBJ2-5
V: TRBV6-5
CDR3: CASSYRQDSLYERYF

J: -
V: TRBV10-1
CDR3: CASSENTYEQYF

J: TRBJ2-3
V: TRBV3-1
CDR3: CASSQDRRLAWF

J: TRBJ2-1
V: TRBV2
CDR3: CASRIAGVNEQFF

J: TRBJ2-3
V: TRBV29-1
CDR3: CSVEMDSSLGTLYF

J: TRBJ1-5
V: TRBV11-2
CDR3: CASSLDRGPGGNQPQHF

J: TRBJ2-2
V: TRBV25-1
CDR3: CASIASGRGTGELFF

J: TRBJ1-1
V: TRBV29-1
CDR3: CSARQGETEAFF

J: TRBJ2-1
V: TRBV10-3
CDR3: CAISDGLAGGYEQFF

J: TRBJ2-7
V: TRBV5-6
CDR3: CASSRTGVGESYEQYF

J: TRBJ1-5
V: TRBV6-1
CDR3: CASSEPTMGSNQPQHF

J: TRBJ2-7
V: TRBV7-2
CDR3: CASSLDRVNGEQYF

J: -
V: TRBV12-3/TRBV12-4
CDR3: CASSLDKSYEQYF

J: TRBJ2-2
V: TRBV4-3
CDR3: CASSQVGLAGSTGELFF

J: TRBJ1-4
V: TRBV29-1
CDR3: CSATRRSGEKLFF

J: TRBJ1-3
V: TRBV5-1
CDR3: CASSPSGDGNTIYF

J: TRBJ2-3
V: TRBV20-1
CDR3: CSASLGRPTDTQYF

J: TRBJ2-3
V: TRBV30
CDR3: CAWTHPRSYKITQYF

J: TRBJ2-3
V: TRBV5-5
CDR3: CASSLTLADTQYF

J: TRBJ2-4
V: TRBV7-2
CDR3: CASSLGALGFNKNIQYF

J: TRBJ1-2
V: TRBV2
CDR3: CASSPDYGYTF

J: TRBJ2-1
V: TRBV12-5
CDR3: CASGLLLAAPSYNEQFF

J: TRBJ1-2
V: TRBV12-3/TRBV12-4
CDR3: CASSPSDRIGYGYTF

J: TRBJ2-1
V: TRBV28
CDR3: CASSFKGQYNEQFF

J: TRBJ1-4
V: TRBV7-9
CDR3: CASSHYPGGSEKLFF

J: TRBJ2-5
V: TRBV2
CDR3: CASSEAGGVSKTQYF

J: TRBJ2-1
V: TRBV28
CDR3: CASSPPDREFDNEQFF

J: TRBJ1-1
V: TRBV5-1
CDR3: CASSKIANTEAFF

J: TRBJ1-1
V: TRBV2
CDR3: CASRRDRNTEAFF

J: TRBJ2-1
V: TRBV7-2
CDR3: CASSLNQGQPEFF

J: TRBJ2-3
V: TRBV9
CDR3: CASSAQVGLATDTQYF

J: TRBJ2-4
V: TRBV5-1
CDR3: CASSFNEREAGNIQYF

J: TRBJ2-2
V: TRBV27
CDR3: CASSLPELANTGELFF

J: TRBJ2-1
V: TRBV20-1
CDR3: CSAPRPGLLHEQFF

J: TRBJ2-5
V: TRBV30
CDR3: CAWSVRAGLAGLNEQLF

J: TRBJ2-7
V: TRBV7-2
CDR3: CASSPTGQAFSYEQYF

J: TRBJ2-7
V: TRBV27
CDR3: CASRKGLSSYEQYF

J: TRBJ2-2
V: TRBV3-1
CDR3: CASSSRDRGATGELFF